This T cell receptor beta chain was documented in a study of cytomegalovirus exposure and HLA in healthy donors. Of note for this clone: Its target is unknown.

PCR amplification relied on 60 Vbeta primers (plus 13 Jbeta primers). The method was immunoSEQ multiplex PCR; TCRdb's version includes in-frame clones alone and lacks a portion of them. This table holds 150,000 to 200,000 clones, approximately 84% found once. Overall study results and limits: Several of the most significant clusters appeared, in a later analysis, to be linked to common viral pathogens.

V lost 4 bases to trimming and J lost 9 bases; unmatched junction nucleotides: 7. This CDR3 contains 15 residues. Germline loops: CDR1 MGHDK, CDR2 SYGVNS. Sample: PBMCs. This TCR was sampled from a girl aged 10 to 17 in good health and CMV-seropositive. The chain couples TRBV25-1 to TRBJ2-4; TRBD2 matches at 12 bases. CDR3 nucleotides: TGTGCCAGCAGTGCAAGGGCTAGCGGGGGGGGCATTCAGTACTTC. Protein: CASSARASGGGIQYF.